This is a list of T cell receptor beta chains from one sample in a study of blood T cell repertoires in COVID-19. Profiling relied on immunoSEQ multiplex PCR, and the TCRdb table lists in-frame clones only, not all of them. This table has around 150,000 clones, around 90% appearing once. Sequenced: peripheral blood. Receptors were obtained from a woman aged 55-69 years who had recovered from COVID-19. Both conserved end residues are part of each CDR3. D genes are given only for firm matches. Some rows have no size entry. The others give once, few or many, or a class for an expanded clone.

clone size	J gene	V gene	D gene	CDR3 protein	CDR3 DNA
once	TRBJ1-2	TRBV5-1	NA	CASSTEGHFLGRTYGYTF	TGCGCCAGCAGCACTGAAGGACACTTTTTAGGCCGGACCTATGGCTACACCTTC
once	TRBJ2-6	TRBV13	TRBD1	CASSLEGRGLISGANVLTF	TGTGCCAGCAGCTTAGAAGGCAGGGGGCTTATTTCCGGGGCCAACGTCCTGACTTTC
NA	TRBJ2-1	TRBV2	TRBD1	CASRGQGYNEQFF	TGTGCCAGCCGAGGACAGGGTTACAATGAGCAGTTCTTC
NA	TRBJ1-5	TRBV19	NA	CASSGGQPQHF	TGTGCCAGTAGTGGCGGTCAGCCCCAGCATTTT
NA	TRBJ2-1	TRBV2	NA	CASRSRTYNEQFF	TGTGCCAGCAGGAGCCGAACCTACAATGAGCAGTTCTTC
NA	TRBJ2-3	TRBV5-4	TRBD1	CASSFGQGTTDTQYF	TGTGCCAGCAGCTTCGGACAGGGGACTACAGATACGCAGTATTTT
NA	TRBJ2-1	TRBV5-1	NA	CASRQQVGSYNEQFF	TGCGCCAGCAGGCAACAGGTAGGGTCCTACAATGAGCAGTTCTTC
NA	TRBJ2-7	TRBV28	TRBD2	CASSSLAGGLYEQYF	TGTGCCAGCAGTTCTCTAGCGGGAGGACTCTACGAGCAGTACTTC
NA	TRBJ1-1	TRBV27	NA	CASSLQGGTEAFF	TGTGCCAGCAGTTTACAGGGAGGGACTGAAGCTTTCTTT
NA	TRBJ1-1	TRBV5-1	NA	CASSRLLQGSSTEAFF	TGCGCCAGCAGCAGGTTACTACAGGGATCGAGTACTGAAGCTTTCTTT
NA	TRBJ2-7	TRBV12-2	NA	CASRSVTGRHEQYF	TGTGCAAGTCGCTCCGTGACTGGGAGGCACGAGCAGTACTTC
NA	TRBJ1-1	TRBV2	NA	CASSLRQIRNTEAFF	TGTGCCAGCAGCCTTAGACAGATCAGGAACACTGAAGCTTTCTTT
NA	TRBJ1-2	TRBV19	TRBD1	CASSKDRAYGYTF	TGTGCCAGTAGTAAGGACAGGGCCTATGGCTACACCTTC
NA	TRBJ1-5	TRBV3-1/TRBV3-2	TRBD1	CASSQDDRGYQPQHF	TGTGCCAGCAGCCAAGATGACAGGGGATATCAGCCCCAGCATTTT
NA	TRBJ2-3	TRBV11-2	NA	CASSLNSRGTWDTQYF	TGTGCCAGCAGCTTAAATTCGCGGGGTACATGGGATACGCAGTATTTT
NA	TRBJ2-1	TRBV27	NA	CASTDVRTGGDEQFF	TGTGCCAGCACCGACGTCAGAACCGGCGGCGATGAGCAGTTCTTC
NA	TRBJ1-6	TRBV20-1	NA	CSASIDRINSPLHF	TGCAGTGCTAGTATAGACAGGATAAATTCACCCCTCCACTTT
NA	TRBJ1-1	TRBV2	TRBD1	CASSGQGANTEAFF	TGTGCCAGCAGTGGACAGGGGGCGAACACTGAAGCTTTCTTT
NA	TRBJ1-1	TRBV6-2/TRBV6-3	TRBD1	CASSRGQMNTEAFF	TGTGCCAGCAGCAGGGGACAGATGAACACTGAAGCTTTCTTT
NA	TRBJ2-7	TRBV4-1	NA	CASSPLGREQYF	TGCGCCAGCAGCCCTCTGGGGCGCGAGCAGTACTTC
NA	TRBJ1-2	TRBV19	NA	CASKEIGYTF	TGTGCCAGTAAGGAGATCGGCTACACCTTC
NA	TRBJ1-2	TRBV5-1	NA	CASSLQGEVGYGYTF	TGCGCCAGCAGCCTTCAAGGGGAAGTCGGGTATGGCTACACCTTC
NA	TRBJ2-1	TRBV20-1	NA	CSASQGGSAYNEQFF	TGCAGTGCTAGTCAAGGCGGTTCAGCCTACAATGAGCAGTTCTTC
NA	TRBJ2-7	TRBV12-3/TRBV12-4	NA	CATSLQGYEQYF	TGTGCCACCTCTCTACAGGGCTACGAGCAGTACTTC
NA	TRBJ2-7	TRBV27	TRBD2	CASSLTGTSGYEQYF	TGTGCCAGCAGTTTGACGGGGACTAGCGGCTACGAGCAGTACTTC
NA	TRBJ1-2	TRBV19	NA	CASSIVANYGYTF	TGTGCCAGTAGTATAGTAGCGAACTATGGCTACACCTTC
NA	TRBJ2-7	TRBV11-2	NA	CASSLAPSSGYEQYF	TGTGCCAGCAGCTTAGCCCCCTCCAGCGGATACGAGCAGTACTTC
NA	TRBJ2-1	TRBV3-1/TRBV3-2	TRBD2	CASSQGLAGNEQFF	TGTGCCAGCAGCCAGGGACTAGCGGGTAATGAGCAGTTCTTC
NA	TRBJ2-1	TRBV9	TRBD2	CASSPRAGTSGAEQFF	TGTGCCAGCAGCCCCCGAGCCGGGACTAGCGGGGCCGAGCAGTTCTTC
NA	TRBJ2-7	TRBV7-9	TRBD1	CASSLGTGGAEDEYEQYF	TGTGCCAGCAGCTTAGGGACAGGGGGCGCAGAGGATGAATACGAGCAGTACTTC
NA	TRBJ2-5	TRBV19	TRBD1	CASSPRTGETQYF	TGTGCCAGTAGTCCTCGGACAGGGGAGACCCAGTACTTC
NA	TRBJ1-5	TRBV19	TRBD1	CASSGTGHQPQHF	TGTGCCAGTAGCGGGACAGGGCATCAGCCCCAGCATTTT
NA	TRBJ1-1	TRBV5-4	NA	CASSLDAGIAFF	TGTGCCAGCAGCTTGGATGCGGGGATAGCTTTCTTT